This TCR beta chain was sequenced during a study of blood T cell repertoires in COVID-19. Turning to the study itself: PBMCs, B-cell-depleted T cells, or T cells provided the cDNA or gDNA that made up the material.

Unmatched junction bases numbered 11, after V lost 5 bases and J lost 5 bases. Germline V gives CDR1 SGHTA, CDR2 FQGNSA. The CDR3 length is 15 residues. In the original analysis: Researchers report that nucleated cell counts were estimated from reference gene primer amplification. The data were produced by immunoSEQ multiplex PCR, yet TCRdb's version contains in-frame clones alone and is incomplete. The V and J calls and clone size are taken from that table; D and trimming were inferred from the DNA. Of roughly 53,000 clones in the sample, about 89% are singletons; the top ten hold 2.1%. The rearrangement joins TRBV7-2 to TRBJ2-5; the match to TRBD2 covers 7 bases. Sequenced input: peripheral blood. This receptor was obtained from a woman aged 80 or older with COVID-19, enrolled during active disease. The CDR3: CASSPQGLLRETQYF. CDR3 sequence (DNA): TGTGCCAGCAGCCCGCAGGGACTACTGAGGGAGACCCAGTACTTC. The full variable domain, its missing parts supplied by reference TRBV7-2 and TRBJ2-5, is GAGVSQSPSNKVTEKGKDVELRCDPISGHTALYWYRQSLGQGLEFLIYFQGNSAPDKSGLPSDRFSAERTGGSVSTLTIQRTQQEDSAVYLCASSPQGLLRETQYFGPGTRLLVL.